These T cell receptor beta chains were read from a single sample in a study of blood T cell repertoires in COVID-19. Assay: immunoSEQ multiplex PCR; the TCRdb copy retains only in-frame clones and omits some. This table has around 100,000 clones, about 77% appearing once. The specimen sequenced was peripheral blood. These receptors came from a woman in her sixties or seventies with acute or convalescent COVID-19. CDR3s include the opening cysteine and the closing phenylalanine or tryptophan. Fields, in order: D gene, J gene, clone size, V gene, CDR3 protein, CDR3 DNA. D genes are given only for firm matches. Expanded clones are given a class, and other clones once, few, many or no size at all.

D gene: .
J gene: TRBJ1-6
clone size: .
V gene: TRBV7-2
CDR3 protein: CASSLAGRHLGPLHF
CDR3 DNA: TGTGCCAGCAGCTTAGCCGGGAGACATTTGGGACCCCTCCACTTT

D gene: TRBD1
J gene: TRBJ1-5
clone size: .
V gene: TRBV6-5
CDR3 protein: CARDRLNQPQHF
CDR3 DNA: TGTGCCAGGGACAGGTTGAATCAGCCCCAGCATTTT

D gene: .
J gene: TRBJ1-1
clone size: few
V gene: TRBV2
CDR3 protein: CASSEEMTGTEAFF
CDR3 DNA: TGTGCCAGCAGTGAAGAAATGACGGGCACTGAAGCTTTCTTT

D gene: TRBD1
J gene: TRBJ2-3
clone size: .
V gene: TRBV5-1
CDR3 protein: CASSLRTGAGDTQYF
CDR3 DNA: TGCGCCAGCAGCTTACGGACAGGGGCGGGAGATACGCAGTATTTT

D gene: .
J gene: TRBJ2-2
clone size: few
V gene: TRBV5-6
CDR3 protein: CASSLAGVRTGELFF
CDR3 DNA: TGTGCCAGCAGCTTGGCGGGGGTGAGGACCGGGGAGCTGTTTTTT

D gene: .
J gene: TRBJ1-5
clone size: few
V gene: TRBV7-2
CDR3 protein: CASSPDGGTFNQPQHF
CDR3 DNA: TGTGCCAGCAGTCCGGACGGAGGCACTTTCAATCAGCCCCAGCATTTT

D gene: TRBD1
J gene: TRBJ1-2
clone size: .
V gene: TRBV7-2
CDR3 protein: CASSLAAQGAGYGYTF
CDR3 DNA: TGTGCCAGCAGCTTAGCGGCGCAGGGGGCAGGCTATGGCTACACCTTC

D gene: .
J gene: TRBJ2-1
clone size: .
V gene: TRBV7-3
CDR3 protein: CASGRGARNEQFF
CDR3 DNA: TGTGCCAGCGGCCGGGGGGCGCGGAATGAGCAGTTCTTC

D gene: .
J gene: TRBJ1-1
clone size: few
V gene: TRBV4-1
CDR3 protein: CASATGTNAFF
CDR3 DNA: TGCGCCAGCGCCACTGGGACAAACGCTTTCTTT

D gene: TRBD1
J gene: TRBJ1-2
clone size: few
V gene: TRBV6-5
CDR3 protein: CASSAGTGLGYTF
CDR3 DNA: TGTGCCAGCAGCGCCGGGACAGGGTTGGGCTACACCTTC

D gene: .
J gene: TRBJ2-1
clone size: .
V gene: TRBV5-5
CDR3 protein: CASSFIARSLDNEQFF
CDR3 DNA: TGTGCCAGCAGCTTCATTGCCAGGTCTTTGGACAATGAGCAGTTCTTC

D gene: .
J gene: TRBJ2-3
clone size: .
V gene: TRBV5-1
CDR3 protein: CASSRQVGNSDTQYF
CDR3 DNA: TGCGCCAGCAGCCGACAGGTGGGCAACTCAGATACGCAGTATTTT

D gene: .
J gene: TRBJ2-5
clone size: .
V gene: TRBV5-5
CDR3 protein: CASSWATEETQYF
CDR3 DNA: TGTGCCAGCAGCTGGGCGACCGAAGAGACCCAGTACTTC

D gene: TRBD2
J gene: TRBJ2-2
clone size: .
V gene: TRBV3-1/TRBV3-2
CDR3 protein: CASLAGANTGELFF
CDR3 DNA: TGTGCCAGCCTAGCGGGCGCGAACACCGGGGAGCTGTTTTTT

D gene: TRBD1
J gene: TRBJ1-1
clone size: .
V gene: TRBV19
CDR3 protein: CASSIERGLSSAFF
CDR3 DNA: TGTGCCAGTAGTATAGAGAGGGGGCTGTCTTCAGCTTTCTTT

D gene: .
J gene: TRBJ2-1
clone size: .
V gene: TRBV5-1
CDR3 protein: CASSLTTDSLRLNEQFF
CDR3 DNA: TGCGCCAGCAGCTTAACCACCGACAGCCTGAGGTTGAATGAGCAGTTCTTC